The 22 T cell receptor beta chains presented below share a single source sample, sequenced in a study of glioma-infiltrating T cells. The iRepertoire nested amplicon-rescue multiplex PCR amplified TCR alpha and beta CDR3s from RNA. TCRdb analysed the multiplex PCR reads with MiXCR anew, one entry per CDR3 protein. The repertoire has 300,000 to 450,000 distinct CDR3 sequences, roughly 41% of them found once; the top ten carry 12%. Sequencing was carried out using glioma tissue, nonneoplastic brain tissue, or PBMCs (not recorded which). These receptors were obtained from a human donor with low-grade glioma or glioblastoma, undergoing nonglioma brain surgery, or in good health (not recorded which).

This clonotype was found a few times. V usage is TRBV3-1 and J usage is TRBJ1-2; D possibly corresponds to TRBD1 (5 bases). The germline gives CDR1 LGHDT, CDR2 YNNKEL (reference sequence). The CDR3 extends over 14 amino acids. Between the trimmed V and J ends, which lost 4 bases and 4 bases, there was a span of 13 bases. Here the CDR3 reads CASSRSDTSYGYTF. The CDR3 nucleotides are TGTGCCAGCAGCCGATCGGACACTTCCTATGGCTACACCTTC.

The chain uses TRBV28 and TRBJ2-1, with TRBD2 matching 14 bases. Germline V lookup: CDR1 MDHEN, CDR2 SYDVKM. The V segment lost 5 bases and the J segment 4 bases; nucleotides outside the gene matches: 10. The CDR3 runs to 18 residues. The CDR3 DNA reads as TGTGCCAGCAGTACCCACGGGACTAGCGGGAGTTGGTACAATGAGCAGTTCTTC. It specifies CASSTHGTSGSWYNEQFF. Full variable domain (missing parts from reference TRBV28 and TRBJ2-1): DVKVTQSSRYLVKRTGEKVFLECVQDMDHENMFWYRQDPGLGLRLIYFSYDVKMKEKGDIPEGYSVSREKKERFSLILESASTNQTSMYLCASSTHGTSGSWYNEQFFGPGTRLTVL.

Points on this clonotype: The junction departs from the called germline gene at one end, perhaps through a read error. The CDR3 here is CASSSRDATNEKMFF. CDR3 sequence (DNA): TGTGCCAGCAGCTCAAGAGATGCAACTAATGAAAAAATGTTTTTT. The chain is built from TRBV7-6 and TRBJ1-4; D unclear. Germline V gene data show CDR1 as SGHVS and CDR2 as FNYEAQ. This CDR3 contains 15 residues.

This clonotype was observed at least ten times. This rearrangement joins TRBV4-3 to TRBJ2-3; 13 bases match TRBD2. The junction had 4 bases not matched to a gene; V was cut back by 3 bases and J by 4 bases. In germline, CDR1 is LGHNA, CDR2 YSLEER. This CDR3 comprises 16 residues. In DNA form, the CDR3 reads TGCGCCAGCAGCCACCGGACTAGCGGGAGTTCAGATACGCAGTATTTT. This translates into CASSHRTSGSSDTQYF.

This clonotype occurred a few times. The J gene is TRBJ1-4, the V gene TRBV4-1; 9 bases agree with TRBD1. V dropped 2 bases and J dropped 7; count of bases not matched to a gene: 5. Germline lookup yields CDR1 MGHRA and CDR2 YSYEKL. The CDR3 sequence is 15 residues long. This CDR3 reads CASSQPGGQGEKLFF. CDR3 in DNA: TGCGCCAGCAGCCAACCGGGGGGACAGGGTGAAAAACTGTTTTTT.

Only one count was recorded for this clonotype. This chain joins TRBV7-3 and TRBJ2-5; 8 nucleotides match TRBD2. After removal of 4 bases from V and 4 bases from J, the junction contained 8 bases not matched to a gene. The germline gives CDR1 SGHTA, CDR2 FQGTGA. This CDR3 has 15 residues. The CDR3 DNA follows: TGTGCCAGCAGCTCGGGAGCGGGAGTTCGAGAGACCCAGTACTTC. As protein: CASSSGAGVRETQYF.

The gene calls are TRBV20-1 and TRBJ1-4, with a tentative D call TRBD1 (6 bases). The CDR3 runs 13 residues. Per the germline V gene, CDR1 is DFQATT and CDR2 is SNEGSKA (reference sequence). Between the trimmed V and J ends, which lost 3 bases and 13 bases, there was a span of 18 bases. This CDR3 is CSASARSTGPLFF. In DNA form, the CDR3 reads TGCAGTGCTAGCGCAAGGAGTACAGGGCCACTGTTTTTT.

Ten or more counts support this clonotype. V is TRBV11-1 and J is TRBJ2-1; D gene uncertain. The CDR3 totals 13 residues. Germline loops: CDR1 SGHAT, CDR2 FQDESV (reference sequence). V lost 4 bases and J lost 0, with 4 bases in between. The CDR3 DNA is TGTGCCAGCAGCTCCAGCTCCTACAATGAGCAGTTCTTC. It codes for CASSSSSYNEQFF.

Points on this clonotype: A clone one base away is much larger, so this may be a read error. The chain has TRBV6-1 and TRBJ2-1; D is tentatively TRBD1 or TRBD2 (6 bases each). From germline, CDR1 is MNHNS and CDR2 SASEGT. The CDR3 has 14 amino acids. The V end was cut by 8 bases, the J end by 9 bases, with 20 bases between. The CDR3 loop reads CASSKGGTATEQFF. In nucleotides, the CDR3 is TGTGCCAGCTCTAAGGGGGGAACAGCTACTGAGCAGTTCTTC.

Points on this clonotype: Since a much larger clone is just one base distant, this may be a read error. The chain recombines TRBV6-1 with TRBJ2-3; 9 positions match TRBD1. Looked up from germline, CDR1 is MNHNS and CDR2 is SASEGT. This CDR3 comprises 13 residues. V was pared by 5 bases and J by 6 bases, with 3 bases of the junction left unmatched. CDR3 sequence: CASSWGQGDTQYF. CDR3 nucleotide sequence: TGTGCCAGCAGTTGGGGACAGGGCGATACGCAGTATTTT.

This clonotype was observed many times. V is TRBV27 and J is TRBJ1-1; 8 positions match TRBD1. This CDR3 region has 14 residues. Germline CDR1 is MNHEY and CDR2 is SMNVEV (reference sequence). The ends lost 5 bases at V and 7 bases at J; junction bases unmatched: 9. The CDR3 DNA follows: TGTGCCAGCAGTCCGCAGGGGGCGGAGGTTGAAGCTTTCTTT. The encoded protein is CASSPQGAEVEAFF.

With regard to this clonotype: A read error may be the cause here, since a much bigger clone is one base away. CDR3 region: CASSQGTGLTNEQSF. The CDR3 DNA sequence: TGCGCCAGCAGCCAAGGTACAGGGTTGACCAATGAGCAGTCCTTC. This chain connects TRBV7-9 to TRBJ2-1; tentative D call: TRBD1 (6 bases). Germline CDR1 and CDR2: SEHNR and FQNEAQ (reference sequence). The CDR3 sequence is 15 residues long.

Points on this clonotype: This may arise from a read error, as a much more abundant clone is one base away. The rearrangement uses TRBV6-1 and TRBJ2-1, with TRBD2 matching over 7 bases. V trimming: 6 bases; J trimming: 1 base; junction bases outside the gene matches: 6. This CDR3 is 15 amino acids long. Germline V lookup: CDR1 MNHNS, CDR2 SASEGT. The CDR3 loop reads CASRTSCNSYNEQFF. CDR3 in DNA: TGTGCCAGCAGGACTAGCTGCAATTCCTACAATGAGCAGTTCTTC.

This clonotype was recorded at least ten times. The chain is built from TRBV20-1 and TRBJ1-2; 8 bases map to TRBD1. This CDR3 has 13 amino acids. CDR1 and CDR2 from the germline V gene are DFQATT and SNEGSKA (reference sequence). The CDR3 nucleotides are TGCGGATTTTGGACAGGGACCAACTATGGCTACACCTTC. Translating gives CGFWTGTNYGYTF.

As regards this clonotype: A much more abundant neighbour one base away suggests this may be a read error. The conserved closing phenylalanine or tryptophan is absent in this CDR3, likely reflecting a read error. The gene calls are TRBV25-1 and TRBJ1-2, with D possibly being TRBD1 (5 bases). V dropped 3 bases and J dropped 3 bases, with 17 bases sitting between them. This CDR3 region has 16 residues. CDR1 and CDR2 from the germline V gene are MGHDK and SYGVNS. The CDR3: CASSEGGVGRDYGYTL. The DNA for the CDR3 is TGTGCCAGCAGTGAGGGGGGGGTAGGAAGGGACTATGGCTACACCTTG.

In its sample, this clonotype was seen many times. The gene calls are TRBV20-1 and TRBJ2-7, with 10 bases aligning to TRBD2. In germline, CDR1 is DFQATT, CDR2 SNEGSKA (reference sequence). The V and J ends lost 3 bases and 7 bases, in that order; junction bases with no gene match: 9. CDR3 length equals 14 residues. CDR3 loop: CSASGPSGSWEQYF. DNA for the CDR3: TGCAGTGCTAGTGGGCCTAGCGGGAGTTGGGAGCAGTACTTC.

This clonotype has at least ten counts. The CDR3: CASRPTGSSYEQYF. In DNA form, the CDR3 reads TGTGCCAGCAGACCGACAGGGAGTTCCTACGAGCAGTACTTC. The chain uses TRBV6-1 and TRBJ2-7; 7 bases are a match to TRBD1. After removal of 6 bases from V and 1 base from J, the junction contained 6 bases not matched to a gene. Per germline, CDR1 MNHNS and CDR2 SASEGT. The CDR3 consists of 14 residues.

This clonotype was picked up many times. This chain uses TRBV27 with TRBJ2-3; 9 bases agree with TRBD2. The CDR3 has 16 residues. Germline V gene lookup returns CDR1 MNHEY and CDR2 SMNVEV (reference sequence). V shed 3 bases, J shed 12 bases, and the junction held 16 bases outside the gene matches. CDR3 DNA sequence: TGTGCCAGCAGTTTGCGGGGACTAGCAACAGGGGACTCCCAGTATTTT. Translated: CASSLRGLATGDSQYF.

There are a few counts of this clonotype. The CDR3 sequence is CASSETLTGLNTEAFF. CDR3 sequence (DNA): TGTGCCAGCAGTGAAACCTTGACAGGGTTAAACACTGAAGCTTTCTTT. V gene TRBV2 combines with J gene TRBJ1-1; 7 bases align to TRBD1. With 2 bases clipped from V and 2 bases from J, the junction kept 8 bases outside the gene matches. In germline, CDR1 is SNHLY, CDR2 FYNNEI. This CDR3 has 16 residues.

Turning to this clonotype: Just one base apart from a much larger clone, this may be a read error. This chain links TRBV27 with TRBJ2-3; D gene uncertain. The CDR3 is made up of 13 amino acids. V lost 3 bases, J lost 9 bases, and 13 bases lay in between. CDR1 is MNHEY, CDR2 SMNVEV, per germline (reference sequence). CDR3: CASSFSATRTQYF. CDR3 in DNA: TGTGCCAGCAGTTTCTCCGCGACAAGGACGCAGTATTTT.

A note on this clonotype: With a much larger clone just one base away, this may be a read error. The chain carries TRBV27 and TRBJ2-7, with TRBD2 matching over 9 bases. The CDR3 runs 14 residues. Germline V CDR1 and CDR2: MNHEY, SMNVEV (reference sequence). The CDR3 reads CASSASGRNYERYF. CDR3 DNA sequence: TGTGCCAGCAGTGCCAGCGGGAGGAACTACGAGCGGTACTTC.

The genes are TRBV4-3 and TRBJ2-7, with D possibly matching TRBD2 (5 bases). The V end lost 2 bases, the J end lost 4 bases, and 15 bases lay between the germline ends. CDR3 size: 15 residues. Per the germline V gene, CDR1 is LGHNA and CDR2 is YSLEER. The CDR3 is CASSQRLDSTYEQYF. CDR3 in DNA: TGCGCCAGCAGCCAAAGACTGGACTCCACTTACGAGCAGTACTTC.